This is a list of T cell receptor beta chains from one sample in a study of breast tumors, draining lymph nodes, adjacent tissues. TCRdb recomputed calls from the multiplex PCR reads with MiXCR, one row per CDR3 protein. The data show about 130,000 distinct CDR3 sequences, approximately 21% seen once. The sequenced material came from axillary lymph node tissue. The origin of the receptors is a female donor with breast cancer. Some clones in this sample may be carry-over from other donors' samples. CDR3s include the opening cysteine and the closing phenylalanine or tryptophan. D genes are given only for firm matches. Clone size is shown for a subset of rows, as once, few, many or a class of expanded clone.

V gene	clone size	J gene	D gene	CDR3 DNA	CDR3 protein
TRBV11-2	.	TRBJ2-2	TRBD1	TGTGCCAGCAGCTTAATTGGACAGGGGGGGAAGAACACCGGGGAGCTGTTTTTT	CASSLIGQGGKNTGELFF
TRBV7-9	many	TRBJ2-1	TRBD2	TGTGCCAGCAGCTCTGAAGCGGGGAGGGCGCAGTTCTTC	CASSSEAGRAQFF
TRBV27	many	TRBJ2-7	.	TGTGCCAGCAGTTTTTCTAGCGAAATCTACGAGCAGTACTTC	CASSFSSEIYEQYF
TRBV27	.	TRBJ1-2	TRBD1	TGTGCCAGCAGCCGGGACAGGGGATCATCTGGCTACACCTTC	CASSRDRGSSGYTF
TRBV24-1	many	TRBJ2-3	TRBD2	TGTGCCACCAGTGACTCTCTAGCGGGAGCTAAAGATACGCAGTATTTT	CATSDSLAGAKDTQYF
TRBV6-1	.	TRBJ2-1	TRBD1	TGTGCCAGCAGTGTCCAGACAGGGGGCGCGGGGGATGAGCAGTTCTTC	CASSVQTGGAGDEQFF
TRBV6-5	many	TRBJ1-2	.	TGTGCCAGCAGTTCCTATTACAGTGGACAAGACCCCAACTATGGCTACACCTTC	CASSSYYSGQDPNYGYTF
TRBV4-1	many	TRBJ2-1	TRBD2	TGCGCCAGCAGCCGGGGACTAGCGGGAATCTACAATGAGCAGTTCTTC	CASSRGLAGIYNEQFF
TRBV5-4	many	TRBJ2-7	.	TGTGCCAGCAGCTTGGGGCAGAGCAAAATCTACGAGCAGTACTTC	CASSLGQSKIYEQYF
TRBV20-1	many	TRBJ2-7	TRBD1	TGCAGTGCTAGTAGGGGACAGGGGAACGAGCAGTACTTC	CSASRGQGNEQYF